The 11 T cell receptor beta chains below were found in one sample sequenced in a study of metastatic and nonmetastatic thyroid tumors (dated by TCRdb to between 2020 and 2021). No treatment had been received by any patient before thyroid surgery. The library came from PCR. For sequencing, an Illumina HiSeq 4000 was employed. TCRdb passed the public sequencing reads through fastp at Q25 and MiXCR, retaining productive beta sequences. The sample profile shows roughly 20,000 clones; roughly 38% of them were found once. Clones ranked in the top ten supply about 30% of the sample. Sequenced input: tumor tissue. These receptors were taken from a female donor with papillary thyroid cancer or a benign thyroid nodule (not recorded which). Some clones in this sample may be carry-over from other donors' samples.

This chain joins TRBV20-1 and TRBJ1-2; 7 bases map to TRBD1. CDR1 DFQATT and CDR2 SNEGSKA come from the germline V gene (reference sequence). This CDR3 has 11 residues. The CDR3 protein is CSLQGNYGYTF. CDR3 DNA: TGCAGCTTACAGGGGAACTATGGCTACACCTTC.

The chain has TRBV25-1 and TRBJ2-2; 10 bases are shared with TRBD1. Trimming at V came to 4 bases and at J to 7 bases, leaving 6 bases not matched to a gene. Germline V lookup: CDR1 MGHDK, CDR2 SYGVNS. The CDR3 runs 15 residues. Here the CDR3 reads CASSGRQGACGELFF. Written as DNA, the CDR3 is TGTGCCAGCAGTGGACGACAGGGGGCGTGCGGGGAGCTGTTTTTT.

The chain is built from TRBV11-2 and TRBJ2-3; TRBD2 agrees at 9 bases. Trimming at V came to 3 bases and at J to 3 bases, leaving 7 bases not matched to a gene. CDR3 length: 16 residues. CDR1 and CDR2 (germline): SGHAT, FQNNGV. The CDR3 DNA sequence: TGTGCCAGCAGCTTTGAGCTAGCGGGACTGACAGATACGCAGTATTTT. Translating gives CASSFELAGLTDTQYF.

This clone was detected only a few times. This sequence joins TRBV12-3 or TRBV12-4 and TRBJ2-1, with D maybe TRBD2 (5 bases). Trimming took off 6 bases at V and 2 bases at J, with 11 bases between the two ends. This CDR3 region has 14 residues. CDR3 bases: TGTGCCAGCAGCTCAACCGGGGCCTACAATGAGCAGTTCTTC. This translates into CASSSTGAYNEQFF.

V usage is TRBV4-1 and J usage is TRBJ2-5; 12 nucleotides align to TRBD1. The CDR3 is made up of 17 amino acids. V shed 4 bases, J shed 4 bases, and the junction held 10 bases outside the gene matches. The germline gives CDR1 MGHRA, CDR2 YSYEKL. In DNA, the CDR3 is TGCGCCAGCAGCCCCTTACCGGGACAGGGGGCGGGAGAGACCCAGTACTTC. It is translated as CASSPLPGQGAGETQYF.

The count of this clone is one. This chain uses TRBV30 with TRBJ1-2, with D possibly being TRBD1 (6 bases). CDR1 and CDR2 from the germline V gene are GTSNPN and SVGIG (reference sequence). V lost 0 bases to trimming and J lost 7 bases, with 9 bases between them. The CDR3 loop spans 12 amino acids. The CDR3 loop reads CAWSVRTAGYTF. The CDR3 bases are TGTGCCTGGAGTGTCAGGACAGCTGGCTACACCTTC.

The chain is built from TRBV30 and TRBJ1-5; 8 bases match TRBD1. This CDR3 comprises 17 residues. The junction had 16 bases not matched to a gene; V was cut back by 3 bases and J by 6 bases. CDR1 and CDR2 (germline): GTSNPN, SVGIG (reference sequence). The CDR3, as DNA: TGTGCCTGGAGCCCAAGTCAGGGGGCGGGGGCTGGTCAGCCCCAGCATTTT. It translates to CAWSPSQGAGAGQPQHF.

The rearrangement uses TRBV27 and TRBJ2-1; 13 positions match TRBD2. Per the germline V gene, CDR1 is MNHEY and CDR2 is SMNVEV (reference sequence). This CDR3 has 14 residues. Trimming took 3 bases from V and 9 from J; bases not matched to a gene: 2. The CDR3 loop is CASSFGTSGVEQFF. The CDR3 DNA sequence: TGTGCCAGCAGTTTCGGGACTAGCGGGGTTGAGCAGTTCTTC.

The J gene is TRBJ1-5, the V gene TRBV9, with unresolved D. In germline, CDR1 is SGDLS, CDR2 YYNGEE. The CDR3 loop spans 18 amino acids. Trimming took off 2 bases at V and 0 bases at J, with 18 bases between the two ends. CDR3 residues: CASSVGDGALLSNQPQHF. In DNA form, the CDR3 reads TGTGCCAGCAGCGTCGGTGACGGTGCCCTTCTTAGCAATCAGCCCCAGCATTTT. The variable domain in full, with the rest retrieved from reference TRBV9 and TRBJ1-5, is DSGVTQTPKHLITATGQRVTLRCSPRSGDLSVYWYQQSLDQGLQFLIQYYNGEERAKGNILERFSAQQFPDLHSELNLSSLELGDSALYFCASSVGDGALLSNQPQHFGDGTRLSIL.

The V call is TRBV6-2 or TRBV6-3, the J call TRBJ2-1, with D unclear. CDR1 is MNHEY and CDR2 is SVGEGT in the germline V gene. This CDR3 is built from 12 residues. With 6 bases removed from V and 8 bases from J, the gap between germline ends came to 11 bases. The CDR3: CASRSSRDEQFF. CDR3 coding DNA: TGTGCCAGCAGGAGCTCTAGGGATGAGCAGTTCTTC.

The rearrangement links TRBV6-1 to TRBJ1-5; D possibly corresponds to TRBD1 (5 bases). Germline V gene lookup returns CDR1 MNHNS and CDR2 SASEGT. This CDR3 spans 15 amino acids. Trimming shortened V by 6 bases and J by 0 bases, and 12 bases separated the two germline ends. CDR3 nucleotide sequence: TGTGCCAGCAGAAGGACACCCTATAGCAATCAGCCCCAGCATTTT. The encoded protein is CASRRTPYSNQPQHF.